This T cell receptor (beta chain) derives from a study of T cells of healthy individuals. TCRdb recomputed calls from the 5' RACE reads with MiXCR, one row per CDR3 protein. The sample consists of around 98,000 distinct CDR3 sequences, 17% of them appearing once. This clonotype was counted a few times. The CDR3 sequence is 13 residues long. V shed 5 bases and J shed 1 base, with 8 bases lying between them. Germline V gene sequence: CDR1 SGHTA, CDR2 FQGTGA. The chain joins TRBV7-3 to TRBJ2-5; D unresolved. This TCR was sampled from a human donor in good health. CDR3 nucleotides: TGTGCCAGCAGCCTCGGATTCCAAGAGACCCAGTACTTC. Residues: CASSLGFQETQYF.